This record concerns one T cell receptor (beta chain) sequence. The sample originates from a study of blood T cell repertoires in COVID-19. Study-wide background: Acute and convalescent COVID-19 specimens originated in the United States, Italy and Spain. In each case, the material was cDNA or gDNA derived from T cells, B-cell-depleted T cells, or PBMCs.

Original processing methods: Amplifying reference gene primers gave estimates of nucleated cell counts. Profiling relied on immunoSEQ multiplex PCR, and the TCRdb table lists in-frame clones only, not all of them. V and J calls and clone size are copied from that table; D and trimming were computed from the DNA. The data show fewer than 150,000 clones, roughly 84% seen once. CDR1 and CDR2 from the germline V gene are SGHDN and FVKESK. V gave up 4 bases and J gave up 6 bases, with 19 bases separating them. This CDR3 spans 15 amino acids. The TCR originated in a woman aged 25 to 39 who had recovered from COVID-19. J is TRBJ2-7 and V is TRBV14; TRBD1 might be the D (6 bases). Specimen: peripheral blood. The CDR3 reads CASSPQGINLGEQYF. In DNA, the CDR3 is TGTGCCAGCAGCCCGCAGGGGATTAATCTCGGCGAGCAGTACTTC.